A single sample is the source of the 13 T cell receptor beta chains below, sequenced in a study of T cell repertoires in cytomegalovirus infection. MiXCR was run by TCRdb on the reads, yielding one entry per CDR3 protein. The sample shows nearly 700,000 distinct CDR3 sequences, roughly 33% of them seen only once. These receptors have no known antigen. The source was cultured PBMCs, collected from culture after CMV antigen stimulation. The receptors stem from a human donor in good health (CMV status not recorded). Some clones in this sample may be carry-over from other donors' samples.

This clonotype was recorded at least ten times. This chain uses TRBV7-2 with TRBJ1-2; D is undetermined. CDR1 and CDR2 (germline): SGHTA, FQGNSA. The CDR3 is 10 residues long. Trimming took 4 bases from V and 6 from J, leaving 3 bases between them. The CDR3 sequence: CASSSDGYTF. Here the CDR3 DNA reads TGTGCCAGCAGCTCAGATGGCTACACCTTC.

The chain links TRBV11-2 to TRBJ1-1; 9 positions match TRBD1. The CDR3 contains 15 residues. J gave up 3 bases and V 4 bases, and 6 bases lay outside the gene matches. CDR1 and CDR2 from the germline V gene are SGHAT and FQNNGV. This CDR3 is CASSSPRQGDTEAFF. The CDR3 nucleotides are TGTGCCAGCAGCTCCCCCCGACAGGGGGACACTGAAGCTTTCTTT.

This chain uses TRBV5-1 with TRBJ2-1; 13 positions match TRBD2. Germline assignment: CDR1 SGHRS and CDR2 YFSETQ. The CDR3 has 14 residues. V trimming: 4 bases; J trimming: 13 bases; junction bases outside the gene matches: 8. CDR3 amino acids: CASSPEGTSGNQFF. The CDR3 region has the DNA TGCGCCAGCAGCCCCGAGGGGACTAGCGGGAACCAGTTCTTC.

In this sample, this clonotype turned up a few times. The chain is built from TRBV7-8 and TRBJ2-5; 10 positions agree with TRBD1. The CDR3 loop spans 16 amino acids. The germline CDR1 and CDR2 sequences are SGHVS and FQNEAQ. V shed 5 bases, J shed 4 bases, and the junction held 10 bases outside the gene matches. CDR3 sequence reads: CASSTFGQGGRETQYF. CDR3 bases: TGTGCCAGCAGCACCTTCGGACAGGGGGGACGAGAGACCCAGTACTTC.

The chain carries TRBV14 and TRBJ2-1, with 7 bases aligning to TRBD2. This CDR3 has 15 residues. Unmatched junction bases numbered 7, after V lost 4 bases and J lost 4 bases. Looked up from germline, CDR1 is SGHDN and CDR2 is FVKESK. The CDR3 DNA follows: TGTGCCAGCAGCCTGGGACTACTTGGGTACAATGAGCAGTTCTTC. Translated: CASSLGLLGYNEQFF. Full variable domain (outside the CDR3, taken from reference TRBV14 and TRBJ2-1): EAGVTQFPSHSVIEKGQTVTLRCDPISGHDNLYWYRRVMGKEIKFLLHFVKESKQDESGMPNNRFLAERTGGTYSTLKVQPAELEDSGVYFCASSLGLLGYNEQFFGPGTRLTVL.

The gene calls are TRBV20-1 and TRBJ1-6, with D unclear. Germline CDR1 and CDR2: DFQATT and SNEGSKA (reference sequence). The CDR3 is 13 residues long. Trimming cost V 5 bases and J 7 bases, with 12 bases left between them. CDR3 bases: TGCAGTGCTTTGGGTGAAGCAAATTCACCCCTCCACTTT. It codes for CSALGEANSPLHF.

The chain employs TRBV9 and TRBJ2-7, with D perhaps TRBD1 (5 bases). V lost 4 bases, J lost 0 bases, and 14 bases lay in between. The CDR3 totals 15 residues. Germline V gene lookup returns CDR1 SGDLS and CDR2 YYNGEE. CDR3 bases: TGTGCCAGCAGCCTAGACGGACACCACTCCTACGAGCAGTACTTC. Protein sequence: CASSLDGHHSYEQYF.

V and J are TRBV11-2 and TRBJ2-7, with TRBD1 identical over 7 bases. CDR1 and CDR2 from the germline V gene are SGHAT and FQNNGV. Trimming cost V 3 bases and J 3 bases; bases outside gene matches: 8. This CDR3 spans 15 amino acids. In DNA, the CDR3 is TGTGCCAGCAGCTTTCTACGGGGACAGAGCTACGAGCAGTACTTC. It yields the protein CASSFLRGQSYEQYF.

The genes are TRBV5-4 and TRBJ2-3; the D call may be TRBD1 or TRBD2 (5 bases each). CDR3 length: 15 amino acids. The V gene's germline CDR1 is SGHNT and CDR2 YYREEE (reference sequence). Trimming stripped 2 bases from V and 6 bases from J, with 16 bases between. CDR3 amino acids: CASSLVTAGGDTQYF. CDR3 nucleotide sequence: TGTGCCAGCAGCTTAGTGACAGCAGGCGGGGATACGCAGTATTTT.

This clonotype was seen ten or more times. The chain joins TRBV7-2 to TRBJ2-7; D remains unclear. The germline CDR1 and CDR2 sequences are SGHTA and FQGNSA. Trimming shortened V by 5 bases and J by 0 bases, and 5 bases separated the two germline ends. This CDR3 is built from 12 residues. This CDR3 reads CASSVNSYEQYF. CDR3 nucleotides: TGTGCCAGCAGCGTAAACTCCTACGAGCAGTACTTC.

The J gene is TRBJ2-7, the V gene TRBV10-3; weak D call: TRBD2 (5 bases). CDR3 size: 17 residues. Trimming stripped 3 bases from V and 1 base from J, with 19 bases between. Germline CDR1 ENHRY, CDR2 SYGVKD. CDR3 region: CAISEYRGSHRSYEQYF. CDR3 nucleotides: TGTGCCATCAGTGAATATCGGGGAAGCCATCGATCCTACGAGCAGTACTTC.

The chain is built from TRBV28 and TRBJ2-3; D gene uncertain. The V end lost 6 bases, the J end lost 5 bases, and 9 bases lay between the germline ends. CDR3 length: 12 residues. The germline CDR1 and CDR2 sequences are MDHEN and SYDVKM. CDR3: CASRNELDTQYF. DNA of the CDR3: TGTGCCAGCAGGAATGAGTTAGATACGCAGTATTTT.

V gene TRBV20-1 combines with J gene TRBJ2-3, with a tentative D call TRBD2 (5 bases). The CDR3 has 14 residues. V was cut by 2 bases and J by 2 bases, with 11 bases left in between. Germline V lookup: CDR1 DFQATT, CDR2 SNEGSKA (reference sequence). The CDR3: CSARYRLNTDTQYF. In DNA form, the CDR3 reads TGCAGTGCTAGATATAGACTAAACACAGATACGCAGTATTTT.